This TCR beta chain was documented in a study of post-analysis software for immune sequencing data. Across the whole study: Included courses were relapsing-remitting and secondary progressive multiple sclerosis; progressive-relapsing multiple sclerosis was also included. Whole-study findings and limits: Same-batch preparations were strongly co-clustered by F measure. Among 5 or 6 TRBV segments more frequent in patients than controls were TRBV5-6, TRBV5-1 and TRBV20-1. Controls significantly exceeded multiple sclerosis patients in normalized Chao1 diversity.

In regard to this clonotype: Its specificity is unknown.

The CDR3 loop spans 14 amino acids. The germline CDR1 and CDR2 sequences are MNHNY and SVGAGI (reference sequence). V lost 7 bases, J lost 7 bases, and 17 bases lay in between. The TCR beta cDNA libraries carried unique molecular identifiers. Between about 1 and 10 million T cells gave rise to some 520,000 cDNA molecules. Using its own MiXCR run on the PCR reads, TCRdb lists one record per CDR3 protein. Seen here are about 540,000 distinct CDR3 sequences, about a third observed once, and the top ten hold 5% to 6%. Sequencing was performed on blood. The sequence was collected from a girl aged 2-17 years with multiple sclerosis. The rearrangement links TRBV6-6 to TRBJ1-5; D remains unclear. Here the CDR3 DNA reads TGTGCCAGCACTCAGGACGGCTTAGGACAGCCCCAGCATTTT. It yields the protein CASTQDGLGQPQHF.